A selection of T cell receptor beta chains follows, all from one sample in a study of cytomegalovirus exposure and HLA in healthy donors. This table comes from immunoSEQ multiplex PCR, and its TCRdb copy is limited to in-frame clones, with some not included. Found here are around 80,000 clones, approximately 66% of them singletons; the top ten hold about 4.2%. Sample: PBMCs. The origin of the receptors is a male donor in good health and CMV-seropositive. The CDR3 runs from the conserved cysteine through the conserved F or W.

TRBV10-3	CAILVLGLAGGVTDTQYF
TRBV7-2	CASSSMGGLRGEAFF
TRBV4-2	CASSRERLAGGPGYEQYF
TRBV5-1	CASSLRSTEAFF
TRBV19	CASSFTGERGKGEQYF
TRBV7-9	CAIGLAGALLHEQYF
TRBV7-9	CSSSMGQGSYGYTF
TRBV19	CASSNQGASTGELFF
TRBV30	CAWNGLRGEKLFF
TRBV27	CASSSQRGPYNEQFF
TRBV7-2	CASSLTGTEYNEQFF
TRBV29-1	CSVEDLAGLGDTQYF
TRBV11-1	CASSLAGGTDTQYF
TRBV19	CASSLSAPRGGGKLFF
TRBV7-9	CASSLATSGLDTQYF
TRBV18	CASSLDPSGGTEAFF
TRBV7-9	CASSLQGLNYEQYF
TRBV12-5	CASAHRGEQFF
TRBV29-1	CSVIRGGTAEAFF
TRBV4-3	CASSQGLAGEYEQYF
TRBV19	CASSQGAYYGYTF
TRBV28	CASPPSGGSYEQYF
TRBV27	CASSPQGFSGGAPKETQYF
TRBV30	CAWSGAPGTAFYSSYNEQFF
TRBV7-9	CASSSGTLNQPQHF
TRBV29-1	CSARSGGTYEQYF
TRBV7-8	CASSPLLVSPLHF
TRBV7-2	CASSSERVTDTQYF
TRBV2	CASSVDRGGEQYF
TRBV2	CASSDRGITDTQYF
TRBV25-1	CASARVSGNEQYF
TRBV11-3	CASSLQGSYEQYF
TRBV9	CASSIPSTSGRKETQYF
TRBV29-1	CSVVPGTGVNEQFF
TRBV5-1	CASSLGHGANYGYTF
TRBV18	CASSPPLTGAEEFF
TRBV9	CASSPYGPPSEGLFF
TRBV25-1	CASAEQPGVDTQYF
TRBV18	CASSPDGNQPQHF
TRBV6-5	CATRPTGWDEKLFF
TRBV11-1	CASSSREGQYEQYF
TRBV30	CAWSVAGGTDTQYF
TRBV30	CAWGQGAGDTQYF
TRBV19	CASSRSITGELFF
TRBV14	CASSQDLFGELFF
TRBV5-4	CASSSNWAGGHYGYTF
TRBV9	CASSATGQYEAFF
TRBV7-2	CASTTGGGETQYF
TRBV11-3	CASSLGQGLRDEQYF
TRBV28	CASSLTGVNYGYTF
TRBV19	CASNSRKNEQFF
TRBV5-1	CASSWDRANTEAFF
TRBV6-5	CASTPTGHNSPLHF
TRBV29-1	CSVGSVNTGELFF
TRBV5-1	CASSLGTRNTGELFF
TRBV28	CASTPPAGGYTGELFF
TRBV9	CASSLQGEGYTEAFF